The 27 T cell receptor beta chains presented below share a single source sample, sequenced in a study of CD8+CD57+ T cells in acquired aplastic anemia. The patients chosen for sequencing had shown expansion of CD8+CD57+ cells (detected by flow cytometry). Using genomic DNA as the template, TCR beta VDJ and CDR3 profiling was carried out. TCRdb used MiXCR to reprocess the reads, holding one entry per CDR3 protein. Among about 160,000 distinct CDR3 sequences listed, around 47% were seen once. The sequenced sample consisted of sorted CD4+, CD8+, or CD8+CD57+ T cells (not recorded which) from PBMCs. The source of these receptors is a human donor with aplastic anemia.

This clonotype was detected a few times. A much larger clonotype is one base distant, so this may be a read error. The chain recombines TRBV20-1 with TRBJ2-7; D may match TRBD1 or TRBD2 (5 bases each). From germline, CDR1 is DFQATT and CDR2 SNEGSKA (reference sequence). The CDR3 has 14 residues. Trimming cost V 3 bases and J 1 base, with 13 bases left between them. The CDR3 spells CSARRDLSSYEQYF. CDR3 nucleotides: TGCAGTGCTAGGAGGGACCTTAGTTCCTACGAGCAGTACTTC.

V usage is TRBV20-1 and J usage is TRBJ2-3, with 9 bases lining up with TRBD2. The CDR3 loop spans 12 amino acids. Germline trimming cut 5 bases from V and 5 bases from J; bases unmatched to any gene: 2. The germline gives CDR1 DFQATT, CDR2 SNEGSKA (reference sequence). CDR3 protein: CSAGLAIDTQYF. In nucleotides, the CDR3 is TGCAGTGCTGGACTAGCGATAGATACGCAGTATTTT.

As DNA, the CDR3 is TGCAGTGCTAGATCCGGGACAGGGACCAATGAGCAGTTCTTC. Its translation: CSARSGTGTNEQFF. The V gene is TRBV20-1, the J gene TRBJ2-1; 9 bases align to TRBD1. This CDR3 region has 14 residues. V was pared by 2 bases and J by 6 bases, with 5 bases of the junction left unmatched. CDR1 is DFQATT, CDR2 SNEGSKA, per germline (reference sequence).

The V call is TRBV10-2, the J call TRBJ1-2; a weak D match, TRBD1 (6 bases). V lost 6 bases and J lost 4, with 21 bases in between. CDR1 WSHSY and CDR2 SAAADI come from the germline V gene. CDR3 length: 16 amino acids. Here the CDR3 reads CASSQTRTAITYGYTF. The CDR3, as DNA: TGCGCCAGCAGCCAAACCCGGACAGCAATTACCTATGGCTACACCTTC.

The chain carries TRBV20-1 and TRBJ2-1, with TRBD2 identical over 13 bases. Germline CDR1 reads DFQATT; CDR2 reads SNEGSKA (reference sequence). Unmatched junction bases numbered 10, after V lost 3 bases and J lost 8 bases. This CDR3 spans 16 amino acids. CDR3 DNA: TGCAGTGCTAGGGTACTAGCGGGGGGGCCGGTCGATGAGCAGTTCTTC. Its protein is CSARVLAGGPVDEQFF.

In regard to this clonotype: A much larger clone lies one base from this, so it may be a read error. V is TRBV19 and J is TRBJ2-1; 8 bases are shared with TRBD2. V shed 6 bases, J shed 3 bases, and the junction held 19 bases outside the gene matches. The CDR3 covers 19 residues. Per germline, CDR1 LNHDA and CDR2 SQIVND (reference sequence). The CDR3 sequence is CASRTTDGGVGIVYNEQFF. The CDR3 DNA follows: TGTGCCAGTAGGACGACTGACGGGGGGGTCGGTATTGTCTACAATGAGCAGTTCTTC.

About this clonotype itself: Because it lacks the conserved phenylalanine or tryptophan at the end, this CDR3 is likely a read error. CDR3: CASSFPSSNQPQHL. CDR3 bases: TGTGCCAGCAGTTTCCCGTCTAGCAATCAGCCCCAGCATCTT. The chain employs TRBV25-1 and TRBJ1-5; D is uncertain. The CDR3 runs to 14 residues. In germline, CDR1 is MGHDK, CDR2 SYGVNS. Between the trimmed V and J ends, which lost 5 bases and 0 bases, there was a span of 8 bases.

The V call is TRBV7-3, the J call TRBJ1-1, with 8 bases that match TRBD1. After removal of 5 bases from V and 8 bases from J, the junction contained 4 bases not matched to a gene. CDR1 is SGHTA and CDR2 is FQGTGA in the germline V gene. CDR3 length: 12 residues. CDR3 in amino acids: CASSVPGGEAFF. The DNA for the CDR3 is TGTGCCAGCAGCGTACCAGGGGGCGAAGCTTTCTTT.

V is TRBV20-1 and J is TRBJ2-5; TRBD2 matches 9 bases. Germline CDR1 is DFQATT and CDR2 is SNEGSKA (reference sequence). The J segment lost 1 base and the V segment lost 3 bases, leaving 3 bases of the junction unmatched. The CDR3 totals 14 residues. CDR3 residues: CSARSGGTQETQYF. The CDR3 DNA follows: TGCAGTGCTAGGAGCGGGGGGACCCAAGAGACCCAGTACTTC.

This clonotype was detected many times. The rearrangement links TRBV7-3 to TRBJ1-1; tentative D call: TRBD1 (6 bases). The CDR3 is made up of 13 amino acids. The germline V gene has CDR1 SGHTA and CDR2 FQGTGA. V gave up 1 base and J gave up 3 bases, with 6 bases separating them. Written as DNA, the CDR3 is TGTGCCAGCAGCTTAAACAGGGACACTGAAGCTTTCTTT. It translates to CASSLNRDTEAFF.

This clonotype was picked up one time. The V and J genes are TRBV7-9 and TRBJ2-2, with D maybe TRBD1 (6 bases). The length of the CDR3 is 14 residues. With 6 bases removed from V and 3 bases from J, the gap between germline ends came to 11 bases. Germline V gene lookup returns CDR1 SEHNR and CDR2 FQNEAQ (reference sequence). The CDR3 here is CASRRGTDTGELFF. CDR3 coding DNA: TGTGCCAGCAGGAGGGGGACGGACACCGGGGAGCTGTTTTTT.

The chain carries TRBV7-8 and TRBJ1-2; the match to TRBD1 covers 9 bases. The CDR3 loop spans 14 amino acids. Germline V gene sequence: CDR1 SGHVS, CDR2 FQNEAQ. The ends lost 5 bases at V and 8 bases at J; junction bases unmatched: 9. This chain's CDR3 is CASSLQGAGSGYTF. CDR3 in DNA: TGTGCCAGCAGCCTACAGGGGGCAGGGAGCGGCTACACCTTC.

This chain connects TRBV19 to TRBJ2-1, with TRBD2 matching over 9 bases. The CDR3 is 16 residues long. The V and J ends lost 3 bases and 5 bases, in that order; junction bases with no gene match: 8. Germline CDR1 reads LNHDA; CDR2 reads SQIVND (reference sequence). CDR3 residues: CASSMSSGSFNNEQFF. The DNA of the CDR3 is TGTGCCAGTAGTATGAGTAGCGGGAGTTTCAACAATGAGCAGTTCTTC.

This clonotype was detected many times. The chain's CDR3 is CSARDPSGRGTRNEQFF. CDR3 sequence (DNA): TGCAGTGCTAGAGATCCCAGCGGGAGGGGCACACGCAATGAGCAGTTCTTC. V is TRBV20-1 and J is TRBJ2-1, with 10 positions matching TRBD2. The CDR3 has 17 residues. Per germline, CDR1 DFQATT and CDR2 SNEGSKA (reference sequence). Unmatched junction bases numbered 11, after V lost 0 bases and J lost 6 bases.

V usage is TRBV7-9 and J usage is TRBJ1-1; no definite D call. CDR3 length: 12 residues. Germline V CDR1 and CDR2: SEHNR, FQNEAQ (reference sequence). V lost 5 bases, J lost 7 bases, and 11 bases lay in between. CDR3 amino acids: CASSRRPDEAFF. The CDR3 DNA reads TGTGCCAGCAGCCGCAGGCCCGATGAAGCTTTCTTT.

The CDR3 bases are TGTGCCAGCAAGGTAGCAGCCGGGAGTGGCTACACCTTC. Its translation is CASKVAAGSGYTF. The rearrangement links TRBV6-1 to TRBJ1-2; no firm D call. Germline V gene lookup returns CDR1 MNHNS and CDR2 SASEGT. Trimming pared 7 bases from V and 7 bases from J, leaving 16 bases between. The CDR3 has 13 residues.

This clonotype was recorded a few times. V is TRBV18 and J is TRBJ1-1; D possibly corresponds to TRBD1 (5 bases). Trimming removed 0 bases at V and 0 bases at J, with 17 bases between. Germline CDR1 is KGHSH and CDR2 is LQKENI. This CDR3 comprises 18 residues. DNA for the CDR3: TGTGCCAGCTCACCACCGGGCCGGACAATGGGCATGAACACTGAAGCTTTCTTT. This encodes CASSPPGRTMGMNTEAFF. The whole variable domain, filled in from reference TRBV18 and TRBJ1-1, reads NAGVMQNPRHLVRRRGQEARLRCSPMKGHSHVYWYRQLPEEGLKFMVYLQKENIIDESGMPKERFSAEFPKEGPSILRIQQVVRGDSAAYFCASSPPGRTMGMNTEAFFGQGTRLTVV.

The chain uses TRBV4-1 and TRBJ2-3, with a tentative D call TRBD1 (5 bases). V lost 0 bases, J lost 5 bases, and 21 bases lay in between. There are 18 residues in the CDR3. Germline assignment: CDR1 MGHRA and CDR2 YSYEKL. The CDR3 nucleotides read TGCGCCAGCAGCCAAGATCTTTTCCAGGGCCCCAGGTTAGATACGCAGTATTTT. Amino acids: CASSQDLFQGPRLDTQYF.

This clonotype was seen many times. This chain joins TRBV6-6 and TRBJ1-1; D not resolved. The V end lost 2 bases, the J end lost 7 bases, and 14 bases lay between the germline ends. CDR3 size: 14 residues. Per the germline V gene, CDR1 is MNHNY and CDR2 is SVGAGI (reference sequence). The CDR3 DNA reads TGTGCCAGCAGTTACCAGACATATCCTCGTGAAGCTTTCTTT. Translation: CASSYQTYPREAFF.

At least ten counts were recorded for this clonotype. The chain combines TRBV7-2 with TRBJ2-7; 7 positions match TRBD1. This CDR3 has 15 residues. The V segment lost 5 bases and the J segment 1 base; nucleotides outside the gene matches: 8. CDR1 is SGHTA, CDR2 FQGNSA, per germline. For the CDR3, the DNA is TGTGCCAGCAGCCGCAGTGGGGGACAGTCCTACGAGCAGTACTTC. Translation: CASSRSGGQSYEQYF.

The chain recombines TRBV9 with TRBJ1-1; 7 bases align to TRBD1. The CDR3 consists of 16 residues. From germline, CDR1 is SGDLS and CDR2 YYNGEE. V lost 3 bases and J lost 1; bases outside the gene matches: 9. CDR3 in amino acids: CASSDPQGVANTEAFF. The CDR3 DNA sequence: TGTGCCAGCAGCGACCCCCAGGGGGTCGCGAACACTGAAGCTTTCTTT.

The rearrangement links TRBV15 to TRBJ1-2, with a tentative D call TRBD1 (5 bases). V was trimmed by 0 bases and J by 4 bases, leaving 18 bases between them. From germline, CDR1 is LNHNV and CDR2 YYDKDF (reference sequence). CDR3 length: 17 residues. Here the CDR3 DNA reads TGTGCCACCAGCAGAGATCTGGGGCGGCAGACTAGCTATGGCTACACCTTC. It encodes CATSRDLGRQTSYGYTF.

This clonotype has just one count. One junction end disagrees with the germline gene, perhaps due to a read error. V gene TRBV7-9 combines with J gene TRBJ2-3, with D perhaps TRBD2 (5 bases). There are 12 residues in the CDR3. Per the germline V gene, CDR1 is SEHNR and CDR2 is FQNEAQ (reference sequence). This CDR3 is CASGPSGDTQYF. Here the CDR3 DNA reads TGCGCCAGCGGCCCCTCTGGGGATACGCAGTATTTT.

This clonotype came up many times. The rearrangement links TRBV7-3 to TRBJ1-2; D is unclear. CDR1 and CDR2 (germline): SGHTA, FQGTGA. This CDR3 has 16 amino acids. V was clipped by 0 bases and J by 6 bases, with 17 bases between them. The CDR3 DNA reads as TGTGCCAGCAGCTTAACCCCGCGAGTAGGGCGCGATGGCTACACCTTC. Its protein product is CASSLTPRVGRDGYTF.

This clonotype has ten or more counts. The chain links TRBV7-9 to TRBJ1-5; tentative D call: TRBD1 (5 bases). Germline CDR1 and CDR2: SEHNR and FQNEAQ (reference sequence). The V end lost 6 bases, the J end lost 7 bases, and 16 bases lay between the germline ends. CDR3 size: 14 residues. This CDR3 is CASSIQGVRQPQHF. CDR3 bases: TGTGCCAGCAGTATTCAAGGGGTTCGGCAGCCCCAGCATTTT. Full variable domain (rest looked up from reference TRBV7-9 and TRBJ1-5): DTGVSQNPRHKITKRGQNVTFRCDPISEHNRLYWYRQTLGQGPEFLTYFQNEAQLEKSRLLSDRFSAERPKGSFSTLEIQRTEQGDSAMYLCASSIQGVRQPQHFGDGTRLSIL.

The rearrangement joins TRBV27 to TRBJ1-6; D is possibly TRBD1 (5 bases). Between the trimmed V and J ends, which lost 5 bases and 5 bases, there was a span of 13 bases. The V gene's germline CDR1 is MNHEY and CDR2 SMNVEV (reference sequence). This CDR3 comprises 15 residues. The CDR3 nucleotides read TGTGCCAGCAGTCCCGCCGGGGGGAATAATTCACCCCTCCACTTT. It encodes CASSPAGGNNSPLHF.

This clonotype was detected ten times or more. V is TRBV28 and J is TRBJ1-2; D perhaps matches TRBD1 (6 bases). The CDR3 has 14 amino acids. V was cut by 2 bases and J by 4 bases, with 11 bases left in between. Germline-derived CDR1 and CDR2 are MDHEN and SYDVKM. Here the CDR3 DNA reads TGTGCCAGCAGTTTAGGACAGCCGTTCTATGGCTACACCTTC. Its translation is CASSLGQPFYGYTF.